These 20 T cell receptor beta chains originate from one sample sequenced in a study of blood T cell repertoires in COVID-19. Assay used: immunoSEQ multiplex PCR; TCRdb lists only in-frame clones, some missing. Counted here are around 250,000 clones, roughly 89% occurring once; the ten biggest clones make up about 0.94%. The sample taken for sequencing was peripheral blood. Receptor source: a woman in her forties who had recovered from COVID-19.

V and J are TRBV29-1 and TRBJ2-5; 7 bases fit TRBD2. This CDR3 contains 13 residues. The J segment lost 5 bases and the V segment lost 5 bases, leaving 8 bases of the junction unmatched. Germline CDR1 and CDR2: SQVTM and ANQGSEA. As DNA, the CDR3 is TGCAGCGTTACAGGACTAGACGGTGAGACCCAGTACTTC. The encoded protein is CSVTGLDGETQYF.

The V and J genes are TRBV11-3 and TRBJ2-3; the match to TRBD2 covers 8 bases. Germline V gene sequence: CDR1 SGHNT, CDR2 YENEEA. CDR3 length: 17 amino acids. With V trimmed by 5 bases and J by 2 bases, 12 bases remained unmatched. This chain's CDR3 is CASSPRVAGPITDTQYF. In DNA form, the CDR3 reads TGTGCCAGCAGCCCGCGGGTAGCGGGACCCATCACAGATACGCAGTATTTT. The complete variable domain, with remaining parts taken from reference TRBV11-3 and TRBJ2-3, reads EAGVVQSPRYKIIEKKQPVAFWCNPISGHNTLYWYLQNLGQGPELLIRYENEEAVDDSQLPKDRFSAERLKGVDSTLKIQPAELGDSAVYLCASSPRVAGPITDTQYFGPGTRLTVL.

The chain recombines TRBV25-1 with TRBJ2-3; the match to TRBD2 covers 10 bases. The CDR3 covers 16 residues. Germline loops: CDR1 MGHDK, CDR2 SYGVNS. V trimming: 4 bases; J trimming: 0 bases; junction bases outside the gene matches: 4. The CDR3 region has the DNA TGTGCCAGCAGTGTCGGACTAGCGGTTAGCACAGATACGCAGTATTTT. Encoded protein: CASSVGLAVSTDTQYF. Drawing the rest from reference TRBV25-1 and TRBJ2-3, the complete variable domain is EADIYQTPRYLVIGTGKKITLECSQTMGHDKMYWYQQDPGMELHLIHYSYGVNSTEKGDLSSESTVSRIRTEHFPLTLESARPSHTSQYLCASSVGLAVSTDTQYFGPGTRLTVL.

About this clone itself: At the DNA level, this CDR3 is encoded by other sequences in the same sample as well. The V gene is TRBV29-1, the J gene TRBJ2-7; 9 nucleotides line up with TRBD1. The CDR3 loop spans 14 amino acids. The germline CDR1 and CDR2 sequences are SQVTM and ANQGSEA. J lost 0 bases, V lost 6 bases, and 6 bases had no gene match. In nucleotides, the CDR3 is TGCAGCGTCCGTTCGGGACAGGGCTCCTACGAGCAGTACTTC. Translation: CSVRSGQGSYEQYF.

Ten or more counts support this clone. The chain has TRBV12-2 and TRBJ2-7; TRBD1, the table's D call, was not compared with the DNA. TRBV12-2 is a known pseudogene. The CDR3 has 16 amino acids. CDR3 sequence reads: CASRLSRDRGLNEQYF. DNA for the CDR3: TGTGCAAGTCGCTTAAGCCGGGACAGGGGGCTTAACGAGCAGTACTTC.

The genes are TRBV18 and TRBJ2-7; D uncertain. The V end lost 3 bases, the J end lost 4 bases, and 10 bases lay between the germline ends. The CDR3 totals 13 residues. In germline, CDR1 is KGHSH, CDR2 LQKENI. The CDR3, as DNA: TGTGCCAGCTCACCCTCAGGTGAATACGAGCAGTACTTC. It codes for CASSPSGEYEQYF.

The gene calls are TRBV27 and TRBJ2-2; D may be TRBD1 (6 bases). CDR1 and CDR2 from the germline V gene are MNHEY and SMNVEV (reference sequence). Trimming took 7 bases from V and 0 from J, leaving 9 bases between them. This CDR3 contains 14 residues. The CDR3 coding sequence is TGTGCCAGCAAAGGGACAACGAACACCGGGGAGCTGTTTTTT. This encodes CASKGTTNTGELFF.

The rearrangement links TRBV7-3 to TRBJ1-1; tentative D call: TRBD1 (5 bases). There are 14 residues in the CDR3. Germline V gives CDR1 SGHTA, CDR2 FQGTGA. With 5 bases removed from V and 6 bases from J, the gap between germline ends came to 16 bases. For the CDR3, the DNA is TGTGCCAGCAGCAAAGGACACGAGACCGCTGAAGCTTTCTTT. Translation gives CASSKGHETAEAFF. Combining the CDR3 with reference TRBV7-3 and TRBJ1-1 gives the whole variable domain GAGVSQTPSNKVTEKGKYVELRCDPISGHTALYWYRQSLGQGPEFLIYFQGTGAADDSGLPNDRFFAVRPEGSVSTLKIQRTERGDSAVYLCASSKGHETAEAFFGQGTRLTVV.

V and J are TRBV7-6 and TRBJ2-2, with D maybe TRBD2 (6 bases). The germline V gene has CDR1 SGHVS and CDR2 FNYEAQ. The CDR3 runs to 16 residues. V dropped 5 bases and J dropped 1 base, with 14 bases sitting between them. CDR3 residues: CASSPLRERNTGELFF. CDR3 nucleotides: TGTGCCAGCAGCCCCCTCCGGGAGAGGAACACCGGGGAGCTGTTTTTT.

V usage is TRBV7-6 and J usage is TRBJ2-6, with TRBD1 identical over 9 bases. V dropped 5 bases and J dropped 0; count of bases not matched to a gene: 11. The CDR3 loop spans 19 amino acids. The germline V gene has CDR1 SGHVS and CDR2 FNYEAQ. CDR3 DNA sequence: TGTGCCAGCAGCACCAGCGCGGGACAGGGTCGCTCTGGGGCCAACGTCCTGACTTTC. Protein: CASSTSAGQGRSGANVLTF. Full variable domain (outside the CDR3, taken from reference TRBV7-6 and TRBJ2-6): GAGVSQSPRYKVTKRGQDVALRCDPISGHVSLYWYRQALGQGPEFLTYFNYEAQQDKSGLPNDRFSAERPEGSISTLTIQRTEQRDSAMYRCASSTSAGQGRSGANVLTFGAGSRLTVL.

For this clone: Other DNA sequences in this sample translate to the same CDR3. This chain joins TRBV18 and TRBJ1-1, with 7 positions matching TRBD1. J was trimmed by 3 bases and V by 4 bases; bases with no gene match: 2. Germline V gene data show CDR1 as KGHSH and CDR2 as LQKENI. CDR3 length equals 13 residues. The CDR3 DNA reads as TGTGCCAGCTCACTCACAGGGGACACTGAAGCTTTCTTT. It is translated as CASSLTGDTEAFF.

The chain's CDR3 is CATDLAGGIETQYF. In DNA form, the CDR3 reads TGTGCCACAGATTTAGCGGGAGGGATAGAGACCCAGTACTTC. V is TRBV2 and J is TRBJ2-5; 11 bases are shared with TRBD2. V lost 10 bases and J lost 4; bases outside the gene matches: 8. The CDR3 is 14 residues long. CDR1 SNHLY and CDR2 FYNNEI come from the germline V gene.

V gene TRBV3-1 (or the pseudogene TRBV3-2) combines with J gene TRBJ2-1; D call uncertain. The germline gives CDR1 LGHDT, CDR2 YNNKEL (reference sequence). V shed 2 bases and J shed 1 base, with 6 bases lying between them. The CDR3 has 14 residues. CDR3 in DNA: TGTGCCAGCAGCCAACCGGGTTCCTACAATGAGCAGTTCTTC. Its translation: CASSQPGSYNEQFF.

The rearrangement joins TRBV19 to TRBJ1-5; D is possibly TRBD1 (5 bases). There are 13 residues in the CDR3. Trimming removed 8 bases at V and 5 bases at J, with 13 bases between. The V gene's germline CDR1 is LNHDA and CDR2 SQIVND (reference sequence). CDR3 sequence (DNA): TGTGCCAGTGCCAGGCAGGGTGATCAGCCCCAGCATTTT. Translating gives CASARQGDQPQHF.

The CDR3 sequence: CATSDPTGQDKNEQFF. The CDR3 nucleotides are TGTGCCACCAGTGATCCTACGGGACAAGACAAAAATGAGCAGTTCTTC. The chain has TRBV24-1 and TRBJ2-1; the D gene is possibly TRBD1 (6 bases). The CDR3 spans 16 residues. Germline CDR1 is KGHDR and CDR2 is SFDVKD. Trimming cost V 3 bases and J 7 bases, with 18 bases left between them.

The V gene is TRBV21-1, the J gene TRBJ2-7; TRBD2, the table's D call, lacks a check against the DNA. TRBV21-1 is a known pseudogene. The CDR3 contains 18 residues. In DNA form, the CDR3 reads TGTGCCAGCAGCAAAACGGGACTAGCGGAAGGACAAACCTACGAGCAGTACTTC. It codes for CASSKTGLAEGQTYEQYF.

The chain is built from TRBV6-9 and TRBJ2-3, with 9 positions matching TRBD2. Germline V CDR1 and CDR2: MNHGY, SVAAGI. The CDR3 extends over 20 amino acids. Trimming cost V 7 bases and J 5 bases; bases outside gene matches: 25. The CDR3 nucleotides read TGTGCCAGCAACCCGCCCAGTGAGGCGGGAGGGCCTGAGTCGGGAGATACGCAGTATTTT. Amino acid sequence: CASNPPSEAGGPESGDTQYF.

CDR3 residues: CASSQDPSGRGEQFF. The CDR3 bases are TGCGCCAGCAGCCAAGACCCTAGCGGGAGGGGTGAGCAGTTCTTC. The gene calls are TRBV4-1 and TRBJ2-1, with 12 bases that match TRBD2. This CDR3 contains 15 residues. Germline V CDR1 and CDR2: MGHRA, YSYEKL. V shed 0 bases and J 9 bases; nucleotides not matched to a gene: 3.

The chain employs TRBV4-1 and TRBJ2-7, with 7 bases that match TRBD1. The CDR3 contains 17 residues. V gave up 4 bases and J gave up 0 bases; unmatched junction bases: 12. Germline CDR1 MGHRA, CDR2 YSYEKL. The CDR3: CASSRPTDREDSYEQYF. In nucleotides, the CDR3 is TGCGCCAGCAGCCGACCGACAGACAGGGAAGACTCCTACGAGCAGTACTTC.

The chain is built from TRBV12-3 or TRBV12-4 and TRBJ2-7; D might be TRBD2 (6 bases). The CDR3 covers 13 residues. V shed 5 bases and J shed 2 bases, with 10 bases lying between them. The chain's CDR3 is CASSPEGTYEQYF. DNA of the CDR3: TGTGCCAGCAGTCCGGAGGGAACCTACGAGCAGTACTTC.